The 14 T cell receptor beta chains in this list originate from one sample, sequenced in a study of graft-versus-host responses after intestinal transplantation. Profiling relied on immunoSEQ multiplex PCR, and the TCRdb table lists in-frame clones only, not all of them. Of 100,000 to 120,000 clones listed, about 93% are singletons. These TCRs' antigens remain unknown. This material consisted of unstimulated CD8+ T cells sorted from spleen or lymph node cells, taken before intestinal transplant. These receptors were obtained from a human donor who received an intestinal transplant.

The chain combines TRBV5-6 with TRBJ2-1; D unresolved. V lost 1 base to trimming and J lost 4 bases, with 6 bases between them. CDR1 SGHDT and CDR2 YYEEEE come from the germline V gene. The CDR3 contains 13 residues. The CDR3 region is CASSLNAYNEQFF. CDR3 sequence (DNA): TGTGCCAGCAGCTTGAATGCATACAATGAGCAGTTCTTC.

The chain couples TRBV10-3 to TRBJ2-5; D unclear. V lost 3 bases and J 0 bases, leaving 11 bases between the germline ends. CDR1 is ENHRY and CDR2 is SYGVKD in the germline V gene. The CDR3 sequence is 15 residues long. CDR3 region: CAISETANYQETQYF. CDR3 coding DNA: TGTGCCATCAGTGAAACAGCTAATTACCAAGAGACCCAGTACTTC.

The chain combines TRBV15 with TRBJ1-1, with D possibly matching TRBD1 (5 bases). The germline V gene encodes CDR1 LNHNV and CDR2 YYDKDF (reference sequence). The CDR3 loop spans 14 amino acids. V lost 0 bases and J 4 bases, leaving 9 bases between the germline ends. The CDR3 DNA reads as TGTGCCACCAGCAGAGATACGAGGGGCACTGAAGCTTTCTTT. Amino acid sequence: CATSRDTRGTEAFF.

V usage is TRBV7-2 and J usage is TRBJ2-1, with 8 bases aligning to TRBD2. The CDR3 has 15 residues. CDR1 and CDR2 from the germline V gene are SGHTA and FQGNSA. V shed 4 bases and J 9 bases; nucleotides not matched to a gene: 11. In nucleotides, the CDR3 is TGTGCCAGCAGCTGGCAGCGGGAGCCCGGGGGTGAGCAGTTCTTC. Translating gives CASSWQREPGGEQFF.

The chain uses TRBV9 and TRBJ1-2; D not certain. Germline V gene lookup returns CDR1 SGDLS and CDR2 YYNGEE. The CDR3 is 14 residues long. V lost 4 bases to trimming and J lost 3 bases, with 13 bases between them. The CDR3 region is CASSHTEWDYGYTF. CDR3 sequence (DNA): TGTGCCAGCAGCCATACAGAATGGGACTATGGCTACACCTTC.

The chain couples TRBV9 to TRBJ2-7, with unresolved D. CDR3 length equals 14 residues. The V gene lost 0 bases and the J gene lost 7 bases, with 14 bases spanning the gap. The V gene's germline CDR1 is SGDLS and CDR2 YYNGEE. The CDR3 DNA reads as TGTGCCAGCAGCGTAGGACCAAGCGTGCGAGAGCAGTACTTC. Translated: CASSVGPSVREQYF.

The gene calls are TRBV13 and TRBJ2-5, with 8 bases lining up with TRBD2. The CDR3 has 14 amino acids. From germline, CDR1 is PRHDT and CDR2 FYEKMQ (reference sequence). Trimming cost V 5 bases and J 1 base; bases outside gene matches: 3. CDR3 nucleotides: TGTGCCAGCAGCCGGACTAGCCGCCAAGAGACCCAGTACTTC. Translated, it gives CASSRTSRQETQYF.

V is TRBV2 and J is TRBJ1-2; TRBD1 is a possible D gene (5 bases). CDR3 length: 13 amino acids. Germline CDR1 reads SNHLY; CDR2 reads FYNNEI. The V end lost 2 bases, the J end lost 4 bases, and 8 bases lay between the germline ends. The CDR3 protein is CASSEQGSYGYTF. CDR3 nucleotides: TGTGCCAGCAGTGAACAGGGCTCCTATGGCTACACCTTC.

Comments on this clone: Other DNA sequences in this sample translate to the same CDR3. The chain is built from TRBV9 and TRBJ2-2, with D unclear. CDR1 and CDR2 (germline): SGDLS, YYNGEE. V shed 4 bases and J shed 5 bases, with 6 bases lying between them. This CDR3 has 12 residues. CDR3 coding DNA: TGTGCCAGCAGCCCAGATACCGGGGAGCTGTTTTTT. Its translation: CASSPDTGELFF.

The CDR3 sequence is CASSASPGQGDEQYF. The CDR3 nucleotides are TGTGCCAGCAGCGCGTCGCCGGGACAGGGCGACGAGCAGTACTTC. The chain employs TRBV9 and TRBJ2-7; 9 nucleotides align to TRBD1. This CDR3 is 15 amino acids long. Trimming took 3 bases from V and 5 from J; bases not matched to a gene: 9. The germline V gene has CDR1 SGDLS and CDR2 YYNGEE.

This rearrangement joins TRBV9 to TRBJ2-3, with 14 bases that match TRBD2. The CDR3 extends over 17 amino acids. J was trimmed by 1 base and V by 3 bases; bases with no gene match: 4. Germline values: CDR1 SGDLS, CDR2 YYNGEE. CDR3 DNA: TGTGCCAGCAGCGCGGGACTAGCGGGAGTTGGCACAGATACGCAGTATTTT. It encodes CASSAGLAGVGTDTQYF.

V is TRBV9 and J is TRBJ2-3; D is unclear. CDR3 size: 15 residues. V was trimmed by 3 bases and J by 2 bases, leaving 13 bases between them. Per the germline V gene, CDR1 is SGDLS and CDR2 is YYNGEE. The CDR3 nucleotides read TGTGCCAGCAGCGCCCGAGCGAGTAACACAGATACGCAGTATTTT. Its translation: CASSARASNTDTQYF.

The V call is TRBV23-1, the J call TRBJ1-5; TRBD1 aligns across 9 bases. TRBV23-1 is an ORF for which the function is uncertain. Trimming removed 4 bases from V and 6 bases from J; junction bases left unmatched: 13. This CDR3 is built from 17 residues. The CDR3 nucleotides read TGCGCCAGCAGTCCCCGGACAGGGGTTTTCTTATGTCAGCCCCAGCATTTT. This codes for CASSPRTGVFLCQPQHF.

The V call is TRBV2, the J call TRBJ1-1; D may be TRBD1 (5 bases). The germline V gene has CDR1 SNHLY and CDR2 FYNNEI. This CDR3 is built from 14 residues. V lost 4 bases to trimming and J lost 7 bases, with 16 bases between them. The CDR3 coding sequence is TGTGCCAGCAGTGGGCGGCAGGGAAAAAATGAAGCTTTCTTT. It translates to CASSGRQGKNEAFF.